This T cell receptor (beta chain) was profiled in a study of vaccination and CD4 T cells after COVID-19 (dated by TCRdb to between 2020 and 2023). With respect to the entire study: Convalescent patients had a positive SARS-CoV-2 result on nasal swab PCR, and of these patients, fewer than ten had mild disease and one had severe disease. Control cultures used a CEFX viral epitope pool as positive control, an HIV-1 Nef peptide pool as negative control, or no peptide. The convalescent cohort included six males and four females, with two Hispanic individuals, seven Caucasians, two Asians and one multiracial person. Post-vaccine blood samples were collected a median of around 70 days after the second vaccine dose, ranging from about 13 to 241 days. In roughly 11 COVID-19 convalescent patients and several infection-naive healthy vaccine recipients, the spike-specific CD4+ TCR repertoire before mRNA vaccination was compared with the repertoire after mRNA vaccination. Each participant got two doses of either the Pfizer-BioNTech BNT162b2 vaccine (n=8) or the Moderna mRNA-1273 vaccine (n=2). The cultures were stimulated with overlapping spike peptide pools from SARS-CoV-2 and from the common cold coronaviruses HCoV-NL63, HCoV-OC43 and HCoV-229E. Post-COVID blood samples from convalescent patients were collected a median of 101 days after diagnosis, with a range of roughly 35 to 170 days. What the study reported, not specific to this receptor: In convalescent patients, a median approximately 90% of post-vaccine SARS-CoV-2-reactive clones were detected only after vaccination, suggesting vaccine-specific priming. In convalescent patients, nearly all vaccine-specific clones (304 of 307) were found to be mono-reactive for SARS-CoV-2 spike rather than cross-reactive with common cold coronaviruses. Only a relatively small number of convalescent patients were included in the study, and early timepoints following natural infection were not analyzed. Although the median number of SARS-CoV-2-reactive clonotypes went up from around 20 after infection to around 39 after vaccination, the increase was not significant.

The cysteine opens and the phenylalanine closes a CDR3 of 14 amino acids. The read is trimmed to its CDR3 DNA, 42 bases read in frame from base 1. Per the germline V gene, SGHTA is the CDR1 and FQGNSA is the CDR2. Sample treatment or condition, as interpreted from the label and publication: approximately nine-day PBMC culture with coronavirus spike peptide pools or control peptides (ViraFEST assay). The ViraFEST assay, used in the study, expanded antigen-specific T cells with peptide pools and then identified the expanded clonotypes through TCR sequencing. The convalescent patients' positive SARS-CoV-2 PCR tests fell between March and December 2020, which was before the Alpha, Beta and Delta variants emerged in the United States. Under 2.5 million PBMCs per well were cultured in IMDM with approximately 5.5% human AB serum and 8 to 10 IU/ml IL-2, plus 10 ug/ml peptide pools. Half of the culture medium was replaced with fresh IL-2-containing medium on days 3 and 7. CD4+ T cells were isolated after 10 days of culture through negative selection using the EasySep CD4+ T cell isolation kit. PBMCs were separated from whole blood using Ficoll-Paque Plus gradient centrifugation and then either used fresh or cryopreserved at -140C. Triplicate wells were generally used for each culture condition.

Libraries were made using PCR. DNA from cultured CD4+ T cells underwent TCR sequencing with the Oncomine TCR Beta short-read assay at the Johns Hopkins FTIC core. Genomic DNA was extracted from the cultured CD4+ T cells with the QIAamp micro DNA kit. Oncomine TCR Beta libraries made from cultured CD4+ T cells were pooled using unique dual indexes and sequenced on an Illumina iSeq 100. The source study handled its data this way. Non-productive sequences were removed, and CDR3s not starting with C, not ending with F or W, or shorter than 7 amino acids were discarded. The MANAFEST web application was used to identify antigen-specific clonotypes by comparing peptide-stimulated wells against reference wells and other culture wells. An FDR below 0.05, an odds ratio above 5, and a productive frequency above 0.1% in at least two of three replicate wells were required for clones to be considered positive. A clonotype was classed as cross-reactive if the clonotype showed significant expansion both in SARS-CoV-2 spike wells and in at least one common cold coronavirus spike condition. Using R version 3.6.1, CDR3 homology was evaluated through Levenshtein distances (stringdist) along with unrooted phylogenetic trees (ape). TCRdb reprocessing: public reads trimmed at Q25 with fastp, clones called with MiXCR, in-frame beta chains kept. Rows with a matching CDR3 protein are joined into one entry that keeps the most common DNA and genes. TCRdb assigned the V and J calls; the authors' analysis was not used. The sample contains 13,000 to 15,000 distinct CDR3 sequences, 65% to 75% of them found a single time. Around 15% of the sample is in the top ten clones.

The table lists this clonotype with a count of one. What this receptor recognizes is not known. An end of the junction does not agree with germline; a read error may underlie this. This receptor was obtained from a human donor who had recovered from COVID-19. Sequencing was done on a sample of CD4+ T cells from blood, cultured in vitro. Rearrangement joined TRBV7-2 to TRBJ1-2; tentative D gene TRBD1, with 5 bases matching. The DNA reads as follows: TGTGCCAGCAGCCTAGCGCGTCAGGGCTATGGCTACACCTTC. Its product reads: CASSLARQGYGYTF.